The subject of this entry is one TCR beta chain. One end of the junction does not line up with germline, which may come from a read error. CDR3 length: 17 residues. Germline lookup yields CDR1 SEHNR and CDR2 FQNEAQ (reference sequence). This record comes from a study of blood T cell repertoires in COVID-19. Study details: Acute-phase and convalescent COVID-19 samples originated in the United States, Italy and Spain.

In the authors' methods: For nucleated cells, counts were estimated from reference gene primer amplification. The protocol was immunoSEQ multiplex PCR, while the TCRdb copy is restricted to in-frame clones and leaves out a portion. The V and J calls and clone size come from that table; D and trimming were worked out from the DNA. The sample comprises 100,000 to 150,000 clones, around nine tenths of which are singletons, and about 2.3% rests with the top ten. Adults between roughly 18 and 95 years of age took part from 24 US areas. The study counted Cohort 3 donors as recovered given two negative PCRs, clearance, or symptom resolution.

This receptor was obtained from a woman aged 50 to 65 who had recovered from COVID-19. The J gene is TRBJ2-1, the V gene TRBV7-9; 7 positions match TRBD2. The sequenced sample consisted of PBMCs or T cells enriched from blood (not recorded which). The DNA for the CDR3 is TGTGCCAGCAGCCTCACGGGGGGTAGCGTTTCCTTCAATGAGCAGTTCTTC. Amino acid sequence: CASSLTGGSVSFNEQFF.